Following are 30 T cell receptor beta chains from one sample sequenced in a study of identical twins. TCRdb itself ran the 5' RACE reads through MiXCR, one entry per CDR3 protein. In the table there are approximately 1.8 million distinct CDR3 sequences, about 32% of which are singletons. Sequencing input: cord blood. Receptors were obtained from a newborn girl in good health.

The chain links TRBV5-1 to TRBJ1-2; 7 bases match TRBD1. Germline trimming cut 2 bases from V and 5 bases from J; bases unmatched to any gene: 9. The CDR3 consists of 15 residues. Looked up from germline, CDR1 is SGHRS and CDR2 is YFSETQ. The DNA for the CDR3 is TGCGCCAGCAGCTTCTCTAAGGGGGCCAGGTATGGCTACACCTTC. This gives the protein CASSFSKGARYGYTF. The complete variable domain, with remaining parts taken from reference TRBV5-1 and TRBJ1-2, reads KAGVTQTPRYLIKTRGQQVTLSCSPISGHRSVSWYQQTPGQGLQFLFEYFSETQRNKGNFPGRFSGRQFSNSRSEMNVSTLELGDSALYLCASSFSKGARYGYTFGSGTRLTVV.

This clonotype appeared a few times. Just one base apart from a much larger clone, this may be a read error. The chain employs TRBV27 and TRBJ2-1, with a possible D match to TRBD2 (7 bases). Germline V gene data show CDR1 as MNHEY and CDR2 as SMNVEV (reference sequence). The CDR3 is 13 residues long. The CDR3 here is CASSLGGGNGQFF. CDR3 DNA sequence: TGTGCCAGCAGTTTGGGCGGGGGCAATGGGCAGTTCTTC.

V and J are TRBV20-1 and TRBJ2-5; D is perhaps TRBD2 (6 bases). The V end was cut by 4 bases, the J end by 1 base, with 13 bases between. Germline CDR1 reads DFQATT; CDR2 reads SNEGSKA (reference sequence). The CDR3 is 14 residues long. CDR3 amino acids: CSAKAGPFQETQYF. The CDR3 nucleotides are TGCAGTGCTAAGGCGGGACCCTTCCAAGAGACCCAGTACTTC.

J is TRBJ2-7 and V is TRBV28; tentatively, D is TRBD1 (6 bases). Per the germline V gene, CDR1 is MDHEN and CDR2 is SYDVKM. The CDR3 has 15 residues. V gave up 3 bases and J gave up 2 bases, with 14 bases separating them. CDR3: CASSFLGTLTYEQYF. In nucleotides, the CDR3 is TGTGCCAGCAGTTTCCTCGGGACACTAACCTACGAGCAGTACTTC.

The chain links TRBV6-1 to TRBJ2-1, with TRBD2 matching 8 bases. V lost 7 bases to trimming and J lost 0 bases; unmatched junction nucleotides: 8. Germline V gene lookup returns CDR1 MNHNS and CDR2 SASEGT. This CDR3 is built from 16 residues. The CDR3 loop reads CASKVTLAGSYNEQFF. CDR3 DNA: TGTGCCAGCAAAGTGACCCTAGCGGGCTCCTACAATGAGCAGTTCTTC.

The table lists this clonotype with a few counts. The chain uses TRBV7-6 and TRBJ2-1, with D hard to call. V was shortened by 1 base and J by 8 bases, with 12 bases between the two germline ends. CDR3 size: 14 residues. Germline loops: CDR1 SGHVS, CDR2 FNYEAQ. In DNA form, the CDR3 reads TGTGCCAGCAGCTTAGGGCTAGGTTCGGATGAGCAGTTCTTC. Protein: CASSLGLGSDEQFF.

This clonotype was seen many times. In nucleotides, the CDR3 is TGTGCCAGCAGCCACGCCGGGACAGGATACAATGAGCAGTTCTTC. Translated, it gives CASSHAGTGYNEQFF. The rearrangement uses TRBV3-1 and TRBJ2-1, with 8 bases fitting TRBD1. The CDR3 sequence is 15 residues long. With V trimmed by 3 bases and J by 4 bases, 5 bases remained unmatched. From germline, CDR1 is LGHDT and CDR2 YNNKEL (reference sequence).

The table lists this clonotype with a count of one. Compared with germline, one end of the junction differs, possibly owing to a read error. The chain links TRBV6-5 to TRBJ1-5; 9 nucleotides match TRBD1. Looked up from germline, CDR1 is MNHEY and CDR2 is SVGAGI. The CDR3 covers 15 residues. The CDR3 loop is CGSSYDRGSNQPQHF. The CDR3, as DNA: TGTGGCAGCAGTTACGACAGGGGGAGCAATCAGCCCCAGCATTTT.

The V call is TRBV20-1, the J call TRBJ2-1; 10 bases are a match to TRBD2. From germline, CDR1 is DFQATT and CDR2 SNEGSKA (reference sequence). Losses at the gene ends were 7 bases for V and 5 bases for J; bases not matched to a gene: 11. The CDR3 has 15 residues. The CDR3 protein is CSGRAGGPRDNEQFF. The CDR3 DNA is TGCAGTGGCAGAGCGGGAGGGCCCCGGGACAATGAGCAGTTCTTC.

This clonotype appeared a few times. This rearrangement joins TRBV7-8 to TRBJ1-2; D is unclear. This CDR3 spans 14 amino acids. V was shortened by 0 bases and J by 5 bases, with 10 bases between the two germline ends. Germline assignment: CDR1 SGHVS and CDR2 FQNEAQ. CDR3: CASSLAWGFYGYTF. The CDR3 bases are TGTGCCAGCAGCTTAGCATGGGGATTTTATGGCTACACCTTC.

This clonotype turned up a few times. This chain links TRBV29-1 with TRBJ2-7; 7 bases are a match to TRBD2. Germline CDR1 is SQVTM and CDR2 is ANQGSEA. This CDR3 contains 15 residues. V gave up 3 bases and J gave up 2 bases; unmatched junction bases: 10. In DNA, the CDR3 is TGCAGCGTTGAGGATTTAGCGGGTCAGACCTACGAGCAGTACTTC. Translating gives CSVEDLAGQTYEQYF.

The V gene is TRBV6-5, the J gene TRBJ2-3; 11 bases line up with TRBD2. Germline values: CDR1 MNHEY, CDR2 SVGAGI. CDR3 size: 21 residues. V lost 2 bases and J lost 0; bases outside the gene matches: 16. CDR3 in amino acids: CASSYRHSVASGGTSTDTQYF. In nucleotides, the CDR3 is TGTGCCAGCAGTTACAGGCATTCGGTGGCTAGCGGGGGGACAAGCACAGATACGCAGTATTTT.

The V gene is TRBV6-1, the J gene TRBJ1-1; D unclear. The CDR3 consists of 15 residues. The V gene lost 1 base and the J gene lost 0 bases, with 9 bases spanning the gap. Germline CDR1 reads MNHNS; CDR2 reads SASEGT. CDR3 amino acids: CASSEGMVMNTEAFF. The CDR3 region has the DNA TGTGCCAGCAGTGAAGGAATGGTTATGAACACTGAAGCTTTCTTT.

This clonotype has just a few counts. The rearrangement uses TRBV2 and TRBJ1-5; possibly TRBD1 for D (5 bases). Trimming removed 3 bases at V and 0 bases at J, with 9 bases between. Germline loops: CDR1 SNHLY, CDR2 FYNNEI. The CDR3 is made up of 15 amino acids. The chain's CDR3 is CASSEGQFSNQPQHF. The CDR3, as DNA: TGTGCCAGCAGTGAGGGGCAGTTTAGCAATCAGCCCCAGCATTTT.

This clonotype was seen a few times. The V and J genes are TRBV19 and TRBJ2-1; possible D gene TRBD2, 6 bases. In germline, CDR1 is LNHDA, CDR2 SQIVND (reference sequence). The CDR3 extends over 13 amino acids. Trimming left V 1 base short and J 6 bases short, with 7 bases between. CDR3 sequence reads: CASSIAGANEQFF. In nucleotides, the CDR3 is TGTGCCAGTAGTATAGCGGGAGCCAATGAGCAGTTCTTC.

This clonotype appeared a few times. This chain uses TRBV7-2 with TRBJ2-7, with 11 positions matching TRBD2. The CDR3 contains 16 residues. V was pared by 4 bases and J by 1 base, with 6 bases of the junction left unmatched. Germline loops: CDR1 SGHTA, CDR2 FQGNSA. CDR3 loop: CASSWGLAVLSYEQYF. CDR3 in DNA: TGTGCCAGCAGCTGGGGACTAGCGGTGCTGTCCTACGAGCAGTACTTC.

This clonotype was seen only once. The chain is built from TRBV11-1 and TRBJ2-5, with 7 positions matching TRBD2. Trimming took 5 bases from V and 2 from J; bases not matched to a gene: 11. The CDR3 has 16 amino acids. Germline CDR1 reads SGHAT; CDR2 reads FQDESV (reference sequence). The CDR3 spells CASSGGVGRIQETQYF. CDR3 sequence (DNA): TGTGCCAGCAGCGGGGGGGTAGGCCGGATTCAAGAGACCCAGTACTTC.

This clonotype was detected once. V gene TRBV20-1 combines with J gene TRBJ1-1; D unresolved. In germline, CDR1 is DFQATT, CDR2 SNEGSKA (reference sequence). Between the trimmed V and J ends, which lost 6 bases and 11 bases, there was a span of 19 bases. CDR3 size: 12 residues. CDR3 DNA sequence: TGCAGTGCCGCCACGGAAACAGTGAAGGCTTTCTTT. It translates to CSAATETVKAFF.

This clonotype was detected a few times. J is TRBJ2-3 and V is TRBV20-1, with 10 bases identical to TRBD2. Trimming cost V 6 bases and J 2 bases; bases outside gene matches: 5. This CDR3 region has 14 residues. Germline-derived CDR1 and CDR2 are DFQATT and SNEGSKA (reference sequence). Written as DNA, the CDR3 is TGCAGTGCGATACTAGCGGGGCTCACAGATACGCAGTATTTT. As protein: CSAILAGLTDTQYF.

The V and J genes are TRBV4-2 and TRBJ2-1, with 9 bases that match TRBD2. The CDR3 spans 16 residues. The germline gives CDR1 LGHNA, CDR2 YNFKEQ. The V gene end was trimmed by 1 base and the J gene end by 3 bases; junction bases not matched to a gene: 4. CDR3 bases: TGTGCCAGCAGCCAAGTAGCGGGAGCGGGCTACAATGAGCAGTTCTTC. The encoded protein is CASSQVAGAGYNEQFF.

The CDR3 coding sequence is TGTGCCAGCAGTTTATACAGGGATCAGCCCCAGCATTTT. It encodes CASSLYRDQPQHF. This sequence joins TRBV27 and TRBJ1-5; D perhaps matches TRBD1 (6 bases). The germline V gene encodes CDR1 MNHEY and CDR2 SMNVEV (reference sequence). V was pared by 1 base and J by 5 bases, with 6 bases between. The CDR3 runs 13 residues.

The chain recombines TRBV24-1 with TRBJ2-7, with 7 positions matching TRBD1. Germline CDR1 is KGHDR and CDR2 is SFDVKD. The CDR3 spans 15 residues. V gave up 6 bases and J gave up 1 base; unmatched junction bases: 8. As DNA, the CDR3 is TGTGCCACCAGTCCCGGACAGGAAAAATCCTACGAGCAGTACTTC. Translating gives CATSPGQEKSYEQYF.

This clonotype has a handful of counts. The CDR3 is CASTRQGGGEKLFF. The CDR3 nucleotides are TGTGCCAGCACGCGACAGGGCGGCGGTGAAAAACTGTTTTTT. The J gene is TRBJ1-4, the V gene TRBV11-2, with 7 bases identical to TRBD1. Losses at the gene ends were 7 bases for V and 7 bases for J; bases not matched to a gene: 9. This CDR3 spans 14 amino acids. The V gene's germline CDR1 is SGHAT and CDR2 FQNNGV.

A single count supports this clonotype. The chain joins TRBV4-1 to TRBJ1-5; D remains ambiguous. The CDR3 covers 15 residues. Looked up from germline, CDR1 is MGHRA and CDR2 is YSYEKL. Trimming took 2 bases from V and 3 from J, leaving 11 bases between them. CDR3 in DNA: TGCGCCAGCAGCCAATCCGACTCTTACAATCAGCCCCAGCATTTT. Encoded protein: CASSQSDSYNQPQHF.

The V and J genes are TRBV20-1 and TRBJ2-3, with a tentative D call TRBD2 (7 bases). Germline V gene lookup returns CDR1 DFQATT and CDR2 SNEGSKA (reference sequence). This CDR3 is built from 14 residues. V lost 4 bases and J lost 1, with 12 bases in between. This CDR3 reads CSATRGGGTDTQYF. The CDR3 region has the DNA TGCAGTGCTACGAGAGGGGGGGGCACAGATACGCAGTATTTT.

This clonotype was found a few times. The chain has TRBV10-3 and TRBJ1-2; tentative D call: TRBD1 (5 bases). CDR3 length: 17 amino acids. The germline gives CDR1 ENHRY, CDR2 SYGVKD. V lost 5 bases, J lost 1 base, and 20 bases lay in between. CDR3 sequence (DNA): TGTGCCATCAGTTATAGAGACAGACGGAGCAATAACTATGGCTACACCTTC. It specifies CAISYRDRRSNNYGYTF.

V usage is TRBV19 and J usage is TRBJ2-7; 7 bases agree with TRBD2. The CDR3 is 14 amino acids. V was pared by 5 bases and J by 3 bases, with 7 bases of the junction left unmatched. Germline V gives CDR1 LNHDA, CDR2 SQIVND (reference sequence). The CDR3 DNA is TGTGCCAGTAGTCGAAGCGGGGTACTCTACGAGCAGTACTTC. This translates into CASSRSGVLYEQYF.

As regards this clonotype: A much larger clone differs by one base, so this may be a read error. The V and J genes are TRBV7-2 and TRBJ2-7; 8 nucleotides agree with TRBD2. The length of the CDR3 is 15 residues. Germline-derived CDR1 and CDR2 are SGHTA and FQGNSA. The CDR3 loop reads CASSLTTSGSYGQYF. The CDR3, as DNA: TGTGCCAGCAGCTTAACAACTAGCGGTTCCTACGGGCAGTACTTC.

The chain uses TRBV20-1 and TRBJ2-1; 11 bases line up with TRBD2. This CDR3 comprises 15 residues. The junction had 9 bases not matched to a gene; V was cut back by 5 bases and J by 6 bases. Germline lookup yields CDR1 DFQATT and CDR2 SNEGSKA (reference sequence). The CDR3 region has the DNA TGCAGTGCTGTACTTACTAGCGGGAGATTCAATGAGCAGTTCTTC. Protein product: CSAVLTSGRFNEQFF.

This clonotype was seen a few times. The chain links TRBV5-1 to TRBJ1-4; D is perhaps TRBD1 (6 bases). V lost 0 bases to trimming and J lost 2 bases, with 8 bases between them. Germline V gene lookup returns CDR1 SGHRS and CDR2 YFSETQ. The CDR3 contains 15 residues. The CDR3 DNA follows: TGCGCCAGCAGCTTGGGCGGACAGACTAATGAAAAACTGTTTTTT. It yields the protein CASSLGGQTNEKLFF.